The rows below give T cell receptor beta chains drawn from one sample of a study of blood T cell repertoires in COVID-19. This table comes from immunoSEQ multiplex PCR, and its TCRdb copy is limited to in-frame clones, with some not included. The sample includes 650,000 to 800,000 clones, just under 90% of them seen just once. Sequencing was carried out using peripheral blood. Source of these receptors: a woman between 18 and 29 years old with acute or convalescent COVID-19. The conserved cysteine and the conserved F or W are not part of the CDR3 here. Each record gives: J gene, V gene, CDR3 protein.

J gene: TRBJ2-3
V gene: TRBV6-5
CDR3 protein: ASSYQGALASDTQY

J gene: TRBJ2-1
V gene: TRBV7-7
CDR3 protein: ASSTGGEQF

J gene: TRBJ1-6
V gene: TRBV27
CDR3 protein: ASSTTGNSPLH

J gene: TRBJ1-1
V gene: TRBV24-1
CDR3 protein: ATSDSGQNTEAF

J gene: TRBJ2-3
V gene: TRBV2
CDR3 protein: ASRSGRGSDTQY

J gene: TRBJ1-6
V gene: TRBV18
CDR3 protein: ASSRQATVKNSPLH

J gene: TRBJ2-7
V gene: TRBV5-1
CDR3 protein: ASSLGTSGGQHSYEQY

J gene: TRBJ2-3
V gene: TRBV7-3
CDR3 protein: ASSHLAADTQY

J gene: TRBJ1-2
V gene: TRBV27
CDR3 protein: ASSFAANYGYT

J gene: TRBJ1-5
V gene: TRBV5-8
CDR3 protein: ASSLARFNQPQH

J gene: TRBJ1-2
V gene: TRBV7-9
CDR3 protein: AILLLPKYGYT

J gene: TRBJ2-5
V gene: TRBV1
CDR3 protein: TSSPRTSGGRPGETQY

J gene: TRBJ1-3
V gene: TRBV24-1
CDR3 protein: ATSDGYSSGNSGNTIY

J gene: TRBJ2-7
V gene: TRBV6-2/TRBV6-3
CDR3 protein: ASSYSESNHYEQY

J gene: TRBJ1-6
V gene: TRBV24-1
CDR3 protein: ATNSGQANSPLH

J gene: TRBJ1-1
V gene: TRBV12-3/TRBV12-4
CDR3 protein: ASSLTAEAF

J gene: TRBJ1-5
V gene: TRBV18
CDR3 protein: ASSRTGALNQPQH

J gene: TRBJ1-1
V gene: TRBV6-5
CDR3 protein: ASSYSSATEAF

J gene: TRBJ2-3
V gene: TRBV5-6
CDR3 protein: ASSFADTQY

J gene: TRBJ1-2
V gene: TRBV11-2
CDR3 protein: ASSFLPGQGSYGYT

J gene: TRBJ1-1
V gene: TRBV5-1
CDR3 protein: ASSLQGGTEAF

J gene: TRBJ2-2
V gene: TRBV7-7
CDR3 protein: ASSITRGTSGELF

J gene: TRBJ1-1
V gene: TRBV19
CDR3 protein: ASSGDRGGFPGEAF

J gene: TRBJ1-1
V gene: TRBV10-3
CDR3 protein: AIRRGNWEIDEAF

J gene: TRBJ1-2
V gene: TRBV5-4
CDR3 protein: ASSLRAGGYT

J gene: TRBJ2-3
V gene: TRBV10-2
CDR3 protein: ASHRGADTQY

J gene: TRBJ2-3
V gene: TRBV27
CDR3 protein: ASSLIAAGGIRDTQY

J gene: TRBJ2-7
V gene: TRBV4-1
CDR3 protein: ASSQVPSGEQY

J gene: TRBJ1-1
V gene: TRBV7-3
CDR3 protein: ASSLLKATLTGDL

J gene: TRBJ1-6
V gene: TRBV27
CDR3 protein: ASSWDKGNSPLH

J gene: TRBJ1-1
V gene: TRBV6-4
CDR3 protein: ASSLGTGGEAF

J gene: TRBJ2-7
V gene: TRBV18
CDR3 protein: ASSPGTGYEQY

J gene: TRBJ1-1
V gene: TRBV7-6
CDR3 protein: ASSLGSGGETEAF

J gene: TRBJ1-1
V gene: TRBV13
CDR3 protein: ATSRTGFTEAF

J gene: TRBJ1-2
V gene: TRBV6-5
CDR3 protein: ASRDSSNYGYT

J gene: TRBJ2-7
V gene: TRBV5-1
CDR3 protein: ASSSGSSYEQY

J gene: TRBJ2-3
V gene: TRBV4-3
CDR3 protein: ASSQLRDIYTDTQY

J gene: TRBJ1-1
V gene: TRBV18
CDR3 protein: ASSGGRGSEAF

J gene: TRBJ1-2
V gene: TRBV6-9
CDR3 protein: ASSYQDTSNYGYT

J gene: TRBJ1-2
V gene: TRBV9
CDR3 protein: ASSVDPGNNYGYT

J gene: TRBJ2-7
V gene: TRBV29-1
CDR3 protein: SVEGSGRERDEQY

J gene: TRBJ1-4
V gene: TRBV13
CDR3 protein: ASSPGGDSNEKLF

J gene: TRBJ2-7
V gene: TRBV5-1
CDR3 protein: ASSPFDGGYEQY

J gene: TRBJ1-6
V gene: TRBV27
CDR3 protein: ASGFGTAYNSPLH

J gene: TRBJ2-3
V gene: TRBV3-1/TRBV3-2
CDR3 protein: ASSQGPLRRGAGDTQY

J gene: TRBJ1-6
V gene: TRBV5-8
CDR3 protein: ASTYRDHSYNSPLH

J gene: TRBJ1-1
V gene: TRBV6-5
CDR3 protein: ASSYSTADRTEAF

J gene: TRBJ1-5
V gene: TRBV30
CDR3 protein: AWSQGNQPQH

J gene: TRBJ1-1
V gene: TRBV10-3
CDR3 protein: AISRQSNTEAF

J gene: TRBJ1-1
V gene: TRBV7-2
CDR3 protein: ASSQTGSRTEAF